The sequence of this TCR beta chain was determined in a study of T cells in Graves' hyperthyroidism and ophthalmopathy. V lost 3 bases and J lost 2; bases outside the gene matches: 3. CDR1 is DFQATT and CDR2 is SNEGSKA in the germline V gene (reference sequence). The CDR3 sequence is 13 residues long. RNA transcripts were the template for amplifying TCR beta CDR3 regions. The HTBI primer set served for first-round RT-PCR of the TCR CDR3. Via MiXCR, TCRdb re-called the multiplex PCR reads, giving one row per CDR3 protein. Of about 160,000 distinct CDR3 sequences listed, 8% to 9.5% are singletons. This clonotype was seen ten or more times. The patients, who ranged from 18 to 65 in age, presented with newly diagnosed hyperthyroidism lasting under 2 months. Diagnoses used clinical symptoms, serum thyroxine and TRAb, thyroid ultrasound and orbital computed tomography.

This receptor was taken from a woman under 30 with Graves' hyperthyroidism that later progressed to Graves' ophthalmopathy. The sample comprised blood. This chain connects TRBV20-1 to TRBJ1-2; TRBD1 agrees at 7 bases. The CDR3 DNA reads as TGCAGTGCTAGTGAACAGGGGAACTATGGCTACACCTTC. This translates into CSASEQGNYGYTF.